The 23 T cell receptor beta chains below were found in one sample sequenced in a study of T cell responses to AZD1222 COVID-19 vaccine. This table comes from immunoSEQ multiplex PCR, and its TCRdb copy is limited to in-frame clones, with some not included. The profile shows 80,000 or so clones, over 80% of them singletons. The source was peripheral blood, collected on day 0 of AZD1222 vaccination. All receptors derive from an adult in good health.

The rearrangement joins TRBV6-1 to TRBJ2-6, with 9 positions matching TRBD1. Germline-derived CDR1 and CDR2 are MNHNS and SASEGT. Germline trimming cut 1 base from V and 2 bases from J; bases unmatched to any gene: 18. This CDR3 region has 22 residues. The CDR3 protein is CASSEDGLLLTGGSAGANVLTF. The DNA of the CDR3 is TGTGCCAGCAGTGAAGACGGGCTACTTTTGACAGGGGGAAGTGCTGGGGCCAACGTCCTGACTTTC.

V and J are TRBV9 and TRBJ2-1; tentatively, D is TRBD2 (6 bases). This CDR3 has 17 residues. Germline CDR1 SGDLS, CDR2 YYNGEE. Trimming pared 1 base from V and 4 bases from J, leaving 18 bases between. The CDR3 coding sequence is TGTGCCAGCAGCGTATTATCCGGGACCAGCGGGTACAATGAGCAGTTCTTC. Translating it yields CASSVLSGTSGYNEQFF.

The chain joins TRBV5-4 to TRBJ2-7, with TRBD1 matching over 9 bases. V gave up 5 bases and J gave up 4 bases; unmatched junction bases: 7. The germline CDR1 and CDR2 sequences are SGHNT and YYREEE (reference sequence). This CDR3 spans 14 amino acids. In DNA form, the CDR3 reads TGTGCCAGCAGTTCCTGGACAGGGGTATACGAGCAGTACTTC. This encodes CASSSWTGVYEQYF. Looking up the rest from reference TRBV5-4 and TRBJ2-7 gives the full variable domain: ETGVTQSPTHLIKTRGQQVTLRCSSQSGHNTVSWYQQALGQGPQFIFQYYREEENGRGNFPPRFSGLQFPNYSSELNVNALELDDSALYLCASSSWTGVYEQYFGPGTRLTVT.

The rearrangement links TRBV4-1 to TRBJ1-4, with 11 positions matching TRBD1. The V gene end was trimmed by 2 bases and the J gene end by 7 bases; junction bases not matched to a gene: 9. There are 17 residues in the CDR3. Germline CDR1 MGHRA, CDR2 YSYEKL. The CDR3 sequence is CASSQMAGQGAIEKLFF. The CDR3 nucleotides are TGCGCCAGCAGCCAAATGGCAGGACAGGGGGCGATTGAAAAACTGTTTTTT.

This chain links TRBV4-3 with TRBJ2-2, with D possibly being TRBD1 or TRBD2 (6 bases each). Germline V gene data show CDR1 as LGHNA and CDR2 as YSLEER. This CDR3 comprises 15 residues. V was shortened by 3 bases and J by 4 bases, with 12 bases between the two germline ends. The chain's CDR3 is CASSQGGSSTGELFF. Written as DNA, the CDR3 is TGCGCCAGCAGCCAGGGGGGCTCTAGCACCGGGGAGCTGTTTTTT.

The chain carries TRBV6-5 and TRBJ2-1; possibly TRBD2 for D (5 bases). Germline V gene lookup returns CDR1 MNHEY and CDR2 SVGAGI. V lost 0 bases and J 9 bases, leaving 12 bases between the germline ends. The CDR3 sequence is 14 residues long. The CDR3 bases are TGTGCCAGCAGTTACTCGGGAGCTCTCGGTGAGCAGTTCTTC. Encoded protein: CASSYSGALGEQFF.

Only one count was recorded for this clone. V is TRBV3-1 (or the pseudogene TRBV3-2) and J is TRBJ2-3, with 11 bases that match TRBD1. The V gene's germline CDR1 is LGHDT and CDR2 YNNKEL (reference sequence). V was clipped by 1 base and J by 3 bases; unmatched bases: 9. The CDR3 is made up of 18 amino acids. CDR3 DNA sequence: TGTGCCAGCAGCCAAGCCGGGACAGGGGGATTGGGTACAGATACGCAGTATTTT. Its translation is CASSQAGTGGLGTDTQYF.

This chain joins TRBV27 and TRBJ2-3, with a tentative D call TRBD2 (5 bases). CDR3 length equals 15 residues. The V end lost 3 bases, the J end lost 3 bases, and 13 bases lay between the germline ends. Germline V gene data show CDR1 as MNHEY and CDR2 as SMNVEV (reference sequence). CDR3 in DNA: TGTGCCAGCAGTTTCGGGAACCGGGGAACAGATACGCAGTATTTT. Its protein is CASSFGNRGTDTQYF.

This clone was observed a single time. The V and J genes are TRBV5-1 and TRBJ2-4, with 7 bases aligning to TRBD1. Germline trimming cut 0 bases from V and 0 bases from J; bases unmatched to any gene: 6. Germline V gene data show CDR1 as SGHRS and CDR2 as YFSETQ. The CDR3 has 17 amino acids. The CDR3 here is CASSLDGTALAKNIQYF. The CDR3 DNA reads as TGCGCCAGCAGCTTGGACGGGACAGCTTTAGCCAAAAACATTCAGTACTTC.

The J gene is TRBJ2-1, the V gene TRBV2, with a weak D call TRBD2 (7 bases). Germline CDR1 reads SNHLY; CDR2 reads FYNNEI. V lost 8 bases and J lost 8, with 10 bases in between. The CDR3 extends over 11 amino acids. The CDR3 DNA is TGTGCCAGCGGGGGGGCCTATGAGCAGTTCTTC. It translates to CASGGAYEQFF.

The chain uses TRBV7-2 and TRBJ1-6; 7 nucleotides align to TRBD1. V was pared by 5 bases and J by 5 bases, with 3 bases of the junction left unmatched. The CDR3 spans 14 residues. Germline V CDR1 and CDR2: SGHTA, FQGNSA. CDR3 loop: CASSRGQNNSPLHF. The CDR3 nucleotides read TGTGCCAGCAGCCGGGGACAGAATAATTCACCCCTCCACTTT.

The chain employs TRBV4-3 and TRBJ1-2, with a tentative D call TRBD1 (5 bases). CDR3 size: 15 residues. V lost 0 bases and J 4 bases, leaving 12 bases between the germline ends. Per germline, CDR1 LGHNA and CDR2 YSLEER. CDR3 DNA: TGCGCCAGCAGCCAAGACCCGGGGCAGGGCTATGGCTACACCTTC. Protein: CASSQDPGQGYGYTF.

The chain has TRBV19 and TRBJ1-3, with D possibly TRBD1 on 5 matching bases. Looked up from germline, CDR1 is LNHDA and CDR2 is SQIVND (reference sequence). CDR3 length: 15 amino acids. The V end was cut by 4 bases, the J end by 1 base, with 11 bases between. The CDR3 DNA reads as TGTGCCAGTAGTAAACTACAGGATTCTGGAAACACCATATATTTT. This sequence encodes CASSKLQDSGNTIYF.

This clone was seen a handful of times. The chain links TRBV7-6 to TRBJ2-3, with D perhaps assigned TRBD1 or TRBD2 (5 bases each). V lost 5 bases and J 7 bases, leaving 19 bases between the germline ends. Germline-derived CDR1 and CDR2 are SGHVS and FNYEAQ. The CDR3 runs 15 residues. The CDR3 protein is CASSQSVRGRHTQYF. DNA for the CDR3: TGTGCCAGCAGCCAAAGCGTTCGGGGACGCCATACGCAGTATTTT.

The chain has TRBV4-3 and TRBJ2-5, with D unresolved. The CDR3 runs 14 residues. Trimming removed 0 bases at V and 4 bases at J, with 9 bases between. Germline CDR1 reads LGHNA; CDR2 reads YSLEER. The CDR3 is CASSQDLGPETQYF. CDR3 in DNA: TGCGCCAGCAGCCAAGATCTGGGTCCAGAGACCCAGTACTTC.

The chain recombines TRBV5-1 with TRBJ2-1, with D hard to call. V dropped 0 bases and J dropped 8 bases, with 12 bases sitting between them. Germline V CDR1 and CDR2: SGHRS, YFSETQ. The CDR3 loop spans 14 amino acids. CDR3 coding DNA: TGCGCCAGCAGCTTGGCCAGTTTAGGACATGAGCAGTTCTTC. Protein sequence: CASSLASLGHEQFF.

The V and J genes are TRBV29-1 and TRBJ1-3, with D hard to call. Germline V lookup: CDR1 SQVTM, CDR2 ANQGSEA. V shed 5 bases and J shed 0 bases, with 8 bases lying between them. There are 13 residues in the CDR3. The CDR3 spells CSVSQSSGNTIYF. The CDR3 DNA sequence: TGCAGCGTTTCACAGAGCTCTGGAAACACCATATATTTT.

The gene calls are TRBV7-9 and TRBJ1-2; TRBD1 aligns across 12 bases. V was clipped by 3 bases and J by 9 bases; unmatched bases: 5. From germline, CDR1 is SEHNR and CDR2 FQNEAQ (reference sequence). This CDR3 region has 14 residues. The CDR3 loop reads CASSFGTGGVSYTF. Written as DNA, the CDR3 is TGTGCCAGCAGCTTTGGGACAGGGGGCGTAAGCTACACCTTC.

The chain links TRBV7-8 to TRBJ2-3; D unclear. The V gene lost 5 bases and the J gene lost 3 bases, with 12 bases spanning the gap. This CDR3 spans 14 amino acids. Germline CDR1 reads SGHVS; CDR2 reads FQNEAQ. The DNA of the CDR3 is TGTGCCAGCAGCCCCTATGCGTCAACAGATACGCAGTATTTT. Its protein product is CASSPYASTDTQYF.

The rearrangement links TRBV9 to TRBJ1-2; D not resolved. CDR3 length equals 13 residues. V was shortened by 0 bases and J by 5 bases, with 8 bases between the two germline ends. The germline V gene has CDR1 SGDLS and CDR2 YYNGEE. CDR3 DNA: TGTGCCAGCAGCGTAGCTCTCGGGTATGGCTACACCTTC. Amino acid sequence: CASSVALGYGYTF.

The gene calls are TRBV7-3 and TRBJ1-2; 7 positions match TRBD1. This CDR3 region has 15 residues. V lost 5 bases and J lost 7; bases outside the gene matches: 13. CDR1 and CDR2 (germline): SGHTA, FQGTGA. The CDR3 region is CASSPTTGLVAGYTF. The CDR3 DNA sequence: TGTGCCAGCAGCCCCACGACAGGGCTTGTCGCTGGCTACACCTTC.

The genes are TRBV30 and TRBJ1-6; D is unclear. Germline V gene lookup returns CDR1 GTSNPN and CDR2 SVGIG (reference sequence). V was clipped by 7 bases and J by 7 bases, with 11 bases between them. The CDR3 runs to 12 residues. The CDR3 reads CASRIENSPLHF. CDR3 sequence (DNA): TGTGCCTCGCGGATAGAAAATTCACCCCTCCACTTT.

The chain carries TRBV30 and TRBJ2-7; 7 bases fit TRBD2. J gave up 5 bases and V 1 base, and 17 bases lay outside the gene matches. The CDR3 is 17 residues long. Germline assignment: CDR1 GTSNPN and CDR2 SVGIG (reference sequence). In DNA, the CDR3 is TGTGCCTGGAGTGGGGGCCCATCCGGGACTAACATCCACGAGCAGTACTTC. This translates into CAWSGGPSGTNIHEQYF.